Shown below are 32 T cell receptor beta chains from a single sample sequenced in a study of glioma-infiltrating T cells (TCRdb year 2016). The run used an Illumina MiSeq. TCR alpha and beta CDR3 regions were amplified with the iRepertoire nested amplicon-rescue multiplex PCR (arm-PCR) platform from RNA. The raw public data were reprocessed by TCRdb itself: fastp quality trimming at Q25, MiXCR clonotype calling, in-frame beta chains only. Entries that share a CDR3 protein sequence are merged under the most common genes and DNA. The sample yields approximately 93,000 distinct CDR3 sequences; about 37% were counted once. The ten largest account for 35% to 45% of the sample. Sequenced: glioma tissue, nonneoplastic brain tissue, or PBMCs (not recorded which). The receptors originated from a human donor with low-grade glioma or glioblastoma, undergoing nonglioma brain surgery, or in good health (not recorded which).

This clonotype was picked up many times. The CDR3 spells CASSSPERRGSDYEQYF. CDR3 bases: TGTGCCAGCAGCTCCCCGGAGCGGCGGGGATCAGACTACGAGCAGTACTTC. V and J are TRBV7-2 and TRBJ2-7, with a weak D call TRBD2 (6 bases). The CDR3 runs to 17 residues. In germline, CDR1 is SGHTA, CDR2 FQGNSA. Trimming cost V 4 bases and J 3 bases, with 22 bases left between them.

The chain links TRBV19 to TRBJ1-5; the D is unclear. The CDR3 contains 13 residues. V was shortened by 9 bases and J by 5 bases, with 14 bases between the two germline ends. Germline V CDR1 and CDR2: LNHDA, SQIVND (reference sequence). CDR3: CASMGMRYQPQHF. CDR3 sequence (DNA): TGTGCCAGCATGGGAATGCGCTATCAGCCCCAGCATTTT.

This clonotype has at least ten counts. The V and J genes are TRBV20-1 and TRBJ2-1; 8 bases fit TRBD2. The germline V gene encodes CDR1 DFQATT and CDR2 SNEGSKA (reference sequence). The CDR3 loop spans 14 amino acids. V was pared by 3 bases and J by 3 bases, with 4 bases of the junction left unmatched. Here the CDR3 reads CSASRLAGYNEQFF. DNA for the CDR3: TGCAGTGCTAGTAGGCTAGCGGGCTACAATGAGCAGTTCTTC.

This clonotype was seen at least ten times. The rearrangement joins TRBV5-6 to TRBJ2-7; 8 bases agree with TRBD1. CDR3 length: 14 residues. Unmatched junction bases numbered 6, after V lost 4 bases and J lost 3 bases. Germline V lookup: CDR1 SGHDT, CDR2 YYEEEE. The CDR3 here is CASSRGTGVYEQYF. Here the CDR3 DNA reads TGTGCCAGCAGCCGCGGGACAGGAGTCTACGAGCAGTACTTC.

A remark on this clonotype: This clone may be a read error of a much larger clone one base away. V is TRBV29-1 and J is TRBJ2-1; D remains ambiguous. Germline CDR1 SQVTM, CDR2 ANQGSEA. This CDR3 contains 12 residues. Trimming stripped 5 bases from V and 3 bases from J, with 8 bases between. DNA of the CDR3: TGCAGCGTTCACGTTTACTACAATGAGCAGTTCTTC. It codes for CSVHVYYNEQFF.

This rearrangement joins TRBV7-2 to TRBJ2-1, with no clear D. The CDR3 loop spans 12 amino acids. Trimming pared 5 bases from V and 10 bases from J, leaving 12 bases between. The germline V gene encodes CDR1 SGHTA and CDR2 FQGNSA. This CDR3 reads CASSLLLHEQFF. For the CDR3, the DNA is TGTGCCAGCAGCCTCCTCTTACACGAGCAGTTCTTC.

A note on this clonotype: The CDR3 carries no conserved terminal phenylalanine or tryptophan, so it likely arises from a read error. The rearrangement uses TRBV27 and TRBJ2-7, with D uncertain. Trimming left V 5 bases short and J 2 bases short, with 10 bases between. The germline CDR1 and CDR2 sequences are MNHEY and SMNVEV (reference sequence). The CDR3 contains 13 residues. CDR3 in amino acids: CASSLGQTYEQYS. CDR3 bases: TGTGCCAGCAGTCTAGGGCAGACCTACGAGCAGTACTCC.

The CDR3 here is CASTGLISNQPQHF. CDR3 nucleotides: TGTGCCAGCACGGGGTTAATCAGCAATCAGCCCCAGCATTTT. The chain uses TRBV2 and TRBJ1-5; D is ambiguous. The CDR3 sequence is 14 residues long. V lost 7 bases and J lost 1, with 11 bases in between. Germline V CDR1 and CDR2: SNHLY, FYNNEI.

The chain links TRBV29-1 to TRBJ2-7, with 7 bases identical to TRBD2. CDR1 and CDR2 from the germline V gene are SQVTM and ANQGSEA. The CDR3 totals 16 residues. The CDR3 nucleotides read TGCGGCCCTGTACTAGCGAGGATGAGGGTCCCCTACGAGCAGTACTTC. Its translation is CGPVLARMRVPYEQYF.

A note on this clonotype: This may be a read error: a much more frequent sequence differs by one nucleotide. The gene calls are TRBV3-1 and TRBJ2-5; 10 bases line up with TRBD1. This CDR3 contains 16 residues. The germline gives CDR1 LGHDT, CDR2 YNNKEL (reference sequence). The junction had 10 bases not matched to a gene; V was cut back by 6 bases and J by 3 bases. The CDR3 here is CASRRLRTGGKETQYF. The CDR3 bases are TGTGCCAGCAGACGCCTGAGGACAGGGGGAAAAGAGACCCAGTACTTC.

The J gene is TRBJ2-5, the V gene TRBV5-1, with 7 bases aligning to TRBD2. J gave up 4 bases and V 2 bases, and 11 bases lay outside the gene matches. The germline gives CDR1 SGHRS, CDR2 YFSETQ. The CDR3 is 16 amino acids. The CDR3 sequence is CASSLQPGAGLETQYF. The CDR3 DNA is TGCGCCAGCAGCTTACAGCCGGGAGCGGGGCTAGAGACCCAGTACTTC.

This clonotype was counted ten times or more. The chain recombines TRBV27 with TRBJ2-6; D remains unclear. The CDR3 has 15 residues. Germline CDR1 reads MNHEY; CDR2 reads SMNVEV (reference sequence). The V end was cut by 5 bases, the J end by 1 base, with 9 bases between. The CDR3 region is CASSRDRSGANVLTF. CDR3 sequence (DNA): TGTGCCAGCAGTCGCGATCGGTCTGGGGCCAACGTCCTGACTTTC.

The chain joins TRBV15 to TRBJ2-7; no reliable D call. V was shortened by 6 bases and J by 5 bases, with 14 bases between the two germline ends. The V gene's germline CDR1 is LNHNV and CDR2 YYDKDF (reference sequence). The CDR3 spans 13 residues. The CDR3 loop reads CATRKSPRHEQYF. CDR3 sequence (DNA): TGTGCCACCAGGAAGTCGCCACGCCACGAGCAGTACTTC.

CDR3 sequence: CASSNGYTTDTQYF. In DNA, the CDR3 is TGTGCCAGCAGTAACGGGTATACAACAGATACGCAGTATTTT. The chain recombines TRBV6-2 or TRBV6-3 with TRBJ2-3; D unresolved. Germline V gives CDR1 MNHEY, CDR2 SVGEGT. Trimming stripped 5 bases from V and 3 bases from J, with 12 bases between. The CDR3 is 14 residues long.

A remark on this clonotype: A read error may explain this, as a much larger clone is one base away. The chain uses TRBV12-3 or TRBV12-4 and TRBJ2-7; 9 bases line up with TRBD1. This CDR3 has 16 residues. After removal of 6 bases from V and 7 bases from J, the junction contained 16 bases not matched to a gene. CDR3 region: CASSPTGGGLNNEQYF. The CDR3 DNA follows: TGTGCCAGCAGCCCAACAGGGGGCGGGTTAAACAATGAGCAGTACTTC.

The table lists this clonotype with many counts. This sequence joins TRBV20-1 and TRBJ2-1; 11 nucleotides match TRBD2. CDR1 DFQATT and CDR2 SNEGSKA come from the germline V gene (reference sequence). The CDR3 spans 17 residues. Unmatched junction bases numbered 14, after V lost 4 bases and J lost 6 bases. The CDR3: CSAIVLRIAGGLNEQFF. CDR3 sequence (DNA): TGCAGTGCTATTGTGCTGAGAATAGCGGGAGGGCTCAATGAGCAGTTCTTC.

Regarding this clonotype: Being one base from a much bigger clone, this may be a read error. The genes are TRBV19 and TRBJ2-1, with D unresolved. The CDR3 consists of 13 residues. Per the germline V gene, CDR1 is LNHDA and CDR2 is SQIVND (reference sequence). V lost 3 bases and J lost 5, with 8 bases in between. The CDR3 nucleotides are TGTGCCAGTAGTATCTACCCGAACAATGAGCAGTTCTTC. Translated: CASSIYPNNEQFF.

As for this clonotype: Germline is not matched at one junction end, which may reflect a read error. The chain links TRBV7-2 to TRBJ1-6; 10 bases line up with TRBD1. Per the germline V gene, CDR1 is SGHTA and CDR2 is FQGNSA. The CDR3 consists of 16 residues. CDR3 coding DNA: TGTGCCAGCGGCTTAGCCGGGACAGGGGATAATTCAGCCCTCCACTTT. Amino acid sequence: CASGLAGTGDNSALHF.

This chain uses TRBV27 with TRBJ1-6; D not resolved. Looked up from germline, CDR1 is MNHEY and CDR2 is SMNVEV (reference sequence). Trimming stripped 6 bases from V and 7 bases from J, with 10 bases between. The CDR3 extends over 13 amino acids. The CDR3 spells CASRFPQNSPLHF. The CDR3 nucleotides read TGTGCCAGCAGATTCCCACAAAATTCACCCCTCCACTTT.

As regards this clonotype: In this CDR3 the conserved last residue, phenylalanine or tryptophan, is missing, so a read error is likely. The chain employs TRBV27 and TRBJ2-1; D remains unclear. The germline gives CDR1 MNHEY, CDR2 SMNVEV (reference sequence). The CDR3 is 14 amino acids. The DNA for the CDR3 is TGTGTCAGCAACAGTCTATATTCCTACAATGAGCAGTTCCTC. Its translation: CVSNSLYSYNEQFL.

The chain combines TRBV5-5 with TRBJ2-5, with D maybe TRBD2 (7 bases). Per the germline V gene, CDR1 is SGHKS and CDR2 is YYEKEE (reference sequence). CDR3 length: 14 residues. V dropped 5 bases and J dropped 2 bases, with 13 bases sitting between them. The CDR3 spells CASSGGAVQETQYF. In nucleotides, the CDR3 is TGTGCCAGCAGTGGGGGGGCAGTTCAAGAGACCCAGTACTTC.

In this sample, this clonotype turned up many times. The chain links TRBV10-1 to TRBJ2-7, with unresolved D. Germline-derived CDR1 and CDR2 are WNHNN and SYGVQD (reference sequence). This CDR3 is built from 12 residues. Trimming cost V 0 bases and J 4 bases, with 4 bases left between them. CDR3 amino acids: CASSESNYEQYF. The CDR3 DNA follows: TGCGCCAGCAGTGAGTCGAATTACGAGCAGTACTTC.

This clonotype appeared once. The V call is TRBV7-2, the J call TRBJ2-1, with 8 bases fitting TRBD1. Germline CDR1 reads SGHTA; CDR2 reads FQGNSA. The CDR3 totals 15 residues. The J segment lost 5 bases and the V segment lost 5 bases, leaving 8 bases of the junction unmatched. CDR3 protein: CASSIRQGPNNEQFF. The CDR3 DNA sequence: TGTGCCAGCAGCATAAGACAGGGGCCGAACAATGAGCAGTTCTTC.

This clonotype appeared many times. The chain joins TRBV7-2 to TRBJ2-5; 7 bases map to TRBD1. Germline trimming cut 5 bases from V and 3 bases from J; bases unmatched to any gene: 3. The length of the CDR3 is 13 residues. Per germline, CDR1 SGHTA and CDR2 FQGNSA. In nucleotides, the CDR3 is TGTGCCAGCAGCCCGACAGGGAAAGAGACCCAGTACTTC. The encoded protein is CASSPTGKETQYF. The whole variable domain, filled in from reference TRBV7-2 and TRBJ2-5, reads GAGVSQSPSNKVTEKGKDVELRCDPISGHTALYWYRQSLGQGLEFLIYFQGNSAPDKSGLPSDRFSAERTGGSVSTLTIQRTQQEDSAVYLCASSPTGKETQYFGPGTRLLVL.

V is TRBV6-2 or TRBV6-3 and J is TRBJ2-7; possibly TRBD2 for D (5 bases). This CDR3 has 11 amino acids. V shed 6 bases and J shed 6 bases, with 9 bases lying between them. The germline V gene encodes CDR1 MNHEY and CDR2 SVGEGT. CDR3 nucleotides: TGTGCCAGCAGGGTCAGCGGCGAGCAGTACTTC. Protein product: CASRVSGEQYF.

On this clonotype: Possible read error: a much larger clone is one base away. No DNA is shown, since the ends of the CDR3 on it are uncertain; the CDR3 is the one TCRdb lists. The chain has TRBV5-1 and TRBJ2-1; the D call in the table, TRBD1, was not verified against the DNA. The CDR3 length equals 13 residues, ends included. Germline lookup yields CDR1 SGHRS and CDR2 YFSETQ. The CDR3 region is CASSFGAGNEKFF.

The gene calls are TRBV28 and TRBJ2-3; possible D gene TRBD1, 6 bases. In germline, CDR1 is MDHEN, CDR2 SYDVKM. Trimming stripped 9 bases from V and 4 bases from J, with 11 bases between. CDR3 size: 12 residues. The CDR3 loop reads CASLGGADTQYF. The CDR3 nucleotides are TGTGCCAGTTTAGGGGGTGCAGATACGCAGTATTTT.

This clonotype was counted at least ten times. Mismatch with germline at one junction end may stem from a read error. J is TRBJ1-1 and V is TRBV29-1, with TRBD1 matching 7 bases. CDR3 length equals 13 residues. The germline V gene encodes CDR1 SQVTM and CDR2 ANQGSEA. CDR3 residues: CSGEQGLNTEAFF. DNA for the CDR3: TGCAGCGGTGAACAGGGGTTGAACACTGAAGCTTTCTTT.

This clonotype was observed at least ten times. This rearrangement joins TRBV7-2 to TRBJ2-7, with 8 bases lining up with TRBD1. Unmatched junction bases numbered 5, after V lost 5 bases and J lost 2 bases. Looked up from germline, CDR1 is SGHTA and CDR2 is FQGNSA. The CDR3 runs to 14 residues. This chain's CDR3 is CASSLGTGPYEQYF. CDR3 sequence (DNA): TGTGCCAGCAGCCTCGGGACAGGTCCCTACGAGCAGTACTTC.

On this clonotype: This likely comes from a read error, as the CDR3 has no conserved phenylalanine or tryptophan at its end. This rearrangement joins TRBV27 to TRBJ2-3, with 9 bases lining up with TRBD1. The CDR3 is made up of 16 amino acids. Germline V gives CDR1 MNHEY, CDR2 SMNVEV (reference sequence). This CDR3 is CASILQGAPTSDTQYI. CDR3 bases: TGTGCCAGCATTTTACAGGGGGCACCGACCTCAGATACGCAGTATATT.

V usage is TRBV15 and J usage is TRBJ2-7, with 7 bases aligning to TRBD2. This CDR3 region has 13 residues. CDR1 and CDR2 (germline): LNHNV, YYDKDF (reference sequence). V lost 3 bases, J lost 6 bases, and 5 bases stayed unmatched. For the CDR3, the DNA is TGTGCCACCAGCAGTTTAGCTAGCGGCGAGCAGTACTTC. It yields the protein CATSSLASGEQYF.

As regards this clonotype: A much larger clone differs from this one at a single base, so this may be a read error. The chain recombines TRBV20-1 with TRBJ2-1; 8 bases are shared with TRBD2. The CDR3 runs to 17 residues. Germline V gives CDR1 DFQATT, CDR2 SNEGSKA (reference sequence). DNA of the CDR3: TGCAGTGCTAGAGATGGAAAGCGGGAGACGGTGGGCAATGAGCTGCTCTTC. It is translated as CSARDGKRETVGNELLF.